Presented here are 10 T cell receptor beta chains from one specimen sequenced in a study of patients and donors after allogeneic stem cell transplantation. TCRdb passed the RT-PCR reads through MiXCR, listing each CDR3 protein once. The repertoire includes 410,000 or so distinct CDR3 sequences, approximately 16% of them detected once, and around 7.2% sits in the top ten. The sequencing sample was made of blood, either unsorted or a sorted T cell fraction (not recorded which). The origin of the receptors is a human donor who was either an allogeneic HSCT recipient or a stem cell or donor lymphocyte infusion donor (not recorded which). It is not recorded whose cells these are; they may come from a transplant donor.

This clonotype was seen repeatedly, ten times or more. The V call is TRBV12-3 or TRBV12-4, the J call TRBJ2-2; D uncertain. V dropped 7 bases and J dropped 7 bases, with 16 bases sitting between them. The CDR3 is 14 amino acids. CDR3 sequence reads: CASKGRVTIGELFF. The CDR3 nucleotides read TGTGCCAGCAAAGGCAGAGTCACAATCGGGGAGCTGTTTTTT.

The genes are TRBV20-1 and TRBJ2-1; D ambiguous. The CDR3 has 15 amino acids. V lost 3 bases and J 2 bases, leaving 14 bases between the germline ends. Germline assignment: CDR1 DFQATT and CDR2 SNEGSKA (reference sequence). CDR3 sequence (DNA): TGCAGTGCTAGCCTAAGTACCAATACCTACAATGAGCAGTTCTTC. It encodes CSASLSTNTYNEQFF.

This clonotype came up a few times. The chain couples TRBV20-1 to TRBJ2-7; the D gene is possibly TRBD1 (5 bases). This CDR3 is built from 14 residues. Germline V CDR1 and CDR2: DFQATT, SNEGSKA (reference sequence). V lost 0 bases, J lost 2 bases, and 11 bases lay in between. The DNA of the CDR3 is TGCAGTGCTAGAGATAGGGGCAGTCCCTACGAGCAGTACTTC. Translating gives CSARDRGSPYEQYF.

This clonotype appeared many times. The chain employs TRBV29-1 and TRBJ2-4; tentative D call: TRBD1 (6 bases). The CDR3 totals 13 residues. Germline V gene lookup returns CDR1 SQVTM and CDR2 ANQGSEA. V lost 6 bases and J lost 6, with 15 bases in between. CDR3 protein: CSVKTGQVNIQYF. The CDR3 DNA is TGCAGCGTCAAGACAGGTCAAGTAAACATTCAGTACTTC.

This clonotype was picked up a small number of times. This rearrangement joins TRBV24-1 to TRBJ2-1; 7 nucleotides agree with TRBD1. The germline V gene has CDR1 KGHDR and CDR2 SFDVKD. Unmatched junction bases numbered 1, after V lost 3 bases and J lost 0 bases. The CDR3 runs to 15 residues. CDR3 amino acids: CATSDDRDSYNEQFF. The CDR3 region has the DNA TGTGCCACCAGTGATGACAGGGACTCCTACAATGAGCAGTTCTTC.

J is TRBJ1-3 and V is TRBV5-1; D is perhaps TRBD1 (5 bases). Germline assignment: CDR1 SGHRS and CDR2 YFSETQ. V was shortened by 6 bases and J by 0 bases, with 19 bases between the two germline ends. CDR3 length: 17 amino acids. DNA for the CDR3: TGCGCCAGCACGGAGTTTTACTCAGGGACCTCTGGAAACACCATATATTTT. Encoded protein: CASTEFYSGTSGNTIYF.

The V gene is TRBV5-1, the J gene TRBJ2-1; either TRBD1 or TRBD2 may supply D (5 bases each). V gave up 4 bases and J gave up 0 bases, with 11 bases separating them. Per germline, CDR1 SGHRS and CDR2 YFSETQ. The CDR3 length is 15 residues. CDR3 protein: CASSGDQYSYNEQFF. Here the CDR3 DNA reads TGCGCCAGCAGCGGGGACCAATACTCCTACAATGAGCAGTTCTTC.

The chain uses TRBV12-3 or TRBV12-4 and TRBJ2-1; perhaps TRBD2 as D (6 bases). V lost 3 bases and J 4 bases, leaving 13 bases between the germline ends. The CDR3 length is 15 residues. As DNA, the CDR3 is TGTGCCAGCAGTTTTAGGCTAGCGCTATACAATGAGCAGTTCTTC. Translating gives CASSFRLALYNEQFF.

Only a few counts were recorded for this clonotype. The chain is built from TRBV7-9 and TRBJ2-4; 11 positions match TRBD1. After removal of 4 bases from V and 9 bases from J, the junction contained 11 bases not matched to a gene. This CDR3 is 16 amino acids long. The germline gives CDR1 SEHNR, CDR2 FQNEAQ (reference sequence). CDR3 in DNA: TGTGCCAGCAGCTCGAGGGGACAGGGGGGGAAGGGCATTCAGTACTTC. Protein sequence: CASSSRGQGGKGIQYF.

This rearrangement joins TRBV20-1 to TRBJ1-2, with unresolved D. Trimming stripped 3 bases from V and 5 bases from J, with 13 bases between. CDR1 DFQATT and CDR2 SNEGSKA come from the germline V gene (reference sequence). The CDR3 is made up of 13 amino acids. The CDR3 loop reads CSARIPSSYGYTF. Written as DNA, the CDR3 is TGCAGTGCTAGGATACCCTCCTCTTATGGCTACACCTTC.